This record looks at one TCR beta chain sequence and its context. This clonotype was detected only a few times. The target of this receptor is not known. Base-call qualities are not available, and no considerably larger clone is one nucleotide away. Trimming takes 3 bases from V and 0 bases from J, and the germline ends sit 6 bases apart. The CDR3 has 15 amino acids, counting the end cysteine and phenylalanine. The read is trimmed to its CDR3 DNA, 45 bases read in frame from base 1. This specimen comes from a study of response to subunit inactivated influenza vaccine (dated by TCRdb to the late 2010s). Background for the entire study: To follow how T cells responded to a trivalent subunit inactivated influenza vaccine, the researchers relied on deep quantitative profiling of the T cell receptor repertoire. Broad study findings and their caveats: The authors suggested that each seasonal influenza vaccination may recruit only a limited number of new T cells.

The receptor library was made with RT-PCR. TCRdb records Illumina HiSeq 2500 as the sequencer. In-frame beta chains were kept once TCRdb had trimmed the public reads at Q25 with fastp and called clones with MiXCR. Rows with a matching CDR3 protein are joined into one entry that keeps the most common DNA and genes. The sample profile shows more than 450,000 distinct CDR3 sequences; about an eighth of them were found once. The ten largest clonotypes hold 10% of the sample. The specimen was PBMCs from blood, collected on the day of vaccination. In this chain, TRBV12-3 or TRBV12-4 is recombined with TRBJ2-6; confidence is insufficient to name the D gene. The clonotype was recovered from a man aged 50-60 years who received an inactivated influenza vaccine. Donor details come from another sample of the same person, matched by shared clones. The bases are TGTGCCAGCAGTTTTGTCAGCTCTGGGGCCAACGTCCTGACTTTC. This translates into CASSFVSSGANVLTF.